This paragraph reports one TCR beta chain. Antigen: not known. The data were taken from a study of cytomegalovirus exposure and HLA in healthy donors. The CDR3 loop spans 13 amino acids. Germline loops: CDR1 MNHNS, CDR2 SASEGT. V shed 11 bases and J shed 2 bases, with 15 bases lying between them. Primers included in the PCR were 60 Vbeta and 13 Jbeta primers. The repertoire was sequenced with immunoSEQ multiplex PCR; TCRdb's copy has only in-frame clones and lacks some. The sample consists of 190,000 or so clones, about four fifths of them appearing once. Study-wide points: The authors judged a highly shared variant cluster likely a sequencing artifact. What a later analysis showed was that several of the most significant clusters appeared linked to common viral pathogens. Some public TCRs appeared in many individuals, while most sequences were rare.

Among the donors, all were healthy bone marrow donors. This clonotype was obtained from a man aged 50 to 60 in good health and CMV-seronegative. The chain recombines TRBV6-1 with TRBJ1-1; a weak D match, TRBD1 (6 bases). The sample consisted of PBMCs. The CDR3, as DNA: TGTGCCGGTCGACAGGAAAAAAACACTGAAGCTTTCTTT. It specifies CAGRQEKNTEAFF.